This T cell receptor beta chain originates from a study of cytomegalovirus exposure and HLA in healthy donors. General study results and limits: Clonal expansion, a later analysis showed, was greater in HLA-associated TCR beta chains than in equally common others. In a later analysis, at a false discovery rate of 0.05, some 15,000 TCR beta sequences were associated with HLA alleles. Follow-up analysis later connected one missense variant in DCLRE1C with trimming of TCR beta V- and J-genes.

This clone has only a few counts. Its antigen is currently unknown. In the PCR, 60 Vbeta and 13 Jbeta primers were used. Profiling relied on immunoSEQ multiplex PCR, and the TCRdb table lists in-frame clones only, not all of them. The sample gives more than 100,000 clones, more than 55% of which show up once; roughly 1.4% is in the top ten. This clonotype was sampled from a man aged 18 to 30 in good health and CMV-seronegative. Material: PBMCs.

The CDR3, as DNA: TGTGCCAGCAGTGCGCAACAACAGGGTAATGAGCAGTTCTTC. This encodes CASSAQQQGNEQFF. The genes are TRBV6-5 and TRBJ2-1; D is possibly TRBD1 (6 bases). The germline gives CDR1 MNHEY, CDR2 SVGAGI. Trimming stripped 5 bases from V and 7 bases from J, with 15 bases between. The CDR3 is made up of 14 amino acids.